Reported below is one TCR beta chain. In the authors' workflow: Cell counts per sample came from amplifying reference gene primers. Assay used: immunoSEQ multiplex PCR; TCRdb lists only in-frame clones, some missing. Clone size and the V and J calls come from that table; the DNA yielded D and trimming. The data hold some 270,000 clones, with 85% to 90% observed a single time. This specimen belongs to a study of blood T cell repertoires in COVID-19. Overall study context: Samples of COVID-19 (acute and convalescent) were obtained from the United States, Italy and Spain. Sample material is recorded as cDNA or gDNA derived from T cells, B-cell-depleted T cells, or PBMCs.

The CDR3 runs to 14 residues. The ends were cut back, 2 bases at V and 0 bases at J, with 5 bases in the middle. Per germline, CDR1 MDHEN and CDR2 SYDVKM. This chain uses TRBV28 with TRBJ2-1; D gene ambiguous. This receptor was taken from a woman between 35 and 50 years old who had recovered from COVID-19. Sample: peripheral blood. In DNA form, the CDR3 reads TGTGCCAGCAGTTTAGGAGCCTCCTACAATGAGCAGTTCTTC. The encoded protein is CASSLGASYNEQFF.